The 3 T cell receptor beta chains presented below share a single source sample, sequenced in a study of metastatic and nonmetastatic thyroid tumors. Prior to thyroid surgery, none of the patients had received any treatment. TCRdb re-called the PCR reads with MiXCR. The sample holds tens of thousands of clones, about 18% seen once. The sample taken for sequencing was blood. The receptors shown here come from a female donor with papillary thyroid cancer or a benign thyroid nodule (not recorded which). Some clones in this sample may be carry-over from other donors' samples.

In the case of this clone: No DNA is shown, since the ends of the CDR3 on it are uncertain; the CDR3 is the one TCRdb lists. The genes are TRBV5-1 and TRBJ2-5. From its first to its last residue, the CDR3 has 14 amino acids. In germline, CDR1 is SGHRS, CDR2 YFSETQ. The CDR3 reads CASSSSAAQESQFF.

In this sample, this clone turned up many times. J is TRBJ2-3 and V is TRBV28; D is ambiguous. Germline CDR1 and CDR2: MDHEN and SYDVKM. The CDR3 length is 14 residues. V lost 3 bases and J lost 2, with 9 bases in between. The CDR3 sequence: CASSFDSPTDTQYF. In DNA, the CDR3 is TGTGCCAGCAGTTTTGATTCCCCCACAGATACGCAGTATTTT.

The sample holds many counts of this clone. With a much larger clone just one base away, this may be a read error. The sample contains more than one DNA sequence encoding this CDR3. The rearrangement links TRBV6-1 to TRBJ2-1; TRBD2 aligns across 11 bases. The germline gives CDR1 MNHNS, CDR2 SASEGT. The CDR3 contains 15 residues. CDR3 region: CASSEELAGVPQQFF. In nucleotides, the CDR3 is TGTGCCAGCAGTGAAGAACTAGCGGGGGTGCCCCAGCAGTTCTTT.